Included here is one T cell receptor beta chain sequence, with context. Its antigen is as yet unknown. These data belong to a study of T cells expressing NK-cell markers. Study-wide background: HCMV serostatus: seven of eight sequenced donors positive, one negative.

Notes on the study in general: Of the CD8+ T cell pool in several donors, roughly 1.0-8% was accounted for by dominant NKG2C+ clonotypes.

This CDR3 spans 15 amino acids. Germline V gene data show CDR1 as SGDLS and CDR2 as YYNGEE. TCRdb re-called the 5' RACE reads and catalogs CDR3 proteins one per entry, DNA excluded. The listing records about 460,000 distinct CDR3 sequences. J is TRBJ2-2 and V is TRBV9; the D gene TCRdb calls, TRBD2, cannot be checked with no DNA. This TCR was recovered from a woman between 50 and 59 years old in good health. Sequencing was done on a sample of blood T cells: a sorted CD56 or NKG2C T cell subset, CD4+ or CD8+ T cells, or bulk PBMC T cells (not recorded which). The CDR3 sequence: CASSATSGRVGELFF.